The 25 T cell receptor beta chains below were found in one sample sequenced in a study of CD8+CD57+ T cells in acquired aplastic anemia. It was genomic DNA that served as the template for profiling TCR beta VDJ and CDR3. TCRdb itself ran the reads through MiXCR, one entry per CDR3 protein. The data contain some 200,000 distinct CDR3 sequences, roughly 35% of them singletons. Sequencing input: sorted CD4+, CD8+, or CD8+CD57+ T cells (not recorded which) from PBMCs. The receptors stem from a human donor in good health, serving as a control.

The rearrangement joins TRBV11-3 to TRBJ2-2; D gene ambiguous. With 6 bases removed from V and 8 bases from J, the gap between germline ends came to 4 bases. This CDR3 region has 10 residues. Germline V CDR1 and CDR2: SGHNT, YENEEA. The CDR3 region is CASRGGELFF. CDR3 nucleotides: TGTGCCAGCAGGGGGGGGGAGCTGTTTTTT. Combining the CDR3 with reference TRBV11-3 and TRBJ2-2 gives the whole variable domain EAGVVQSPRYKIIEKKQPVAFWCNPISGHNTLYWYLQNLGQGPELLIRYENEEAVDDSQLPKDRFSAERLKGVDSTLKIQPAELGDSAVYLCASRGGELFFGEGSRLTVL.

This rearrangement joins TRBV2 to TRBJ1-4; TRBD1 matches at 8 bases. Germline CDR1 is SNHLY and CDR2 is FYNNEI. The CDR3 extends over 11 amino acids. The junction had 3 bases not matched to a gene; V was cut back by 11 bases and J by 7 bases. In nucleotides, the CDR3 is TGTGCCGTAGGACAGGGTGAAAAACTGTTTTTT. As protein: CAVGQGEKLFF.

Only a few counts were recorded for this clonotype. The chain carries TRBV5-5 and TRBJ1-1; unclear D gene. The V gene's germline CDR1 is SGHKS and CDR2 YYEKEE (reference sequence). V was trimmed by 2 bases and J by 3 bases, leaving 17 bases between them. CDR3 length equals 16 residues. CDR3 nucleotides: TGTGCCAGCAGCTTATACCCATCCCGGGAAGACACTGAAGCTTTCTTT. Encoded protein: CASSLYPSREDTEAFF.

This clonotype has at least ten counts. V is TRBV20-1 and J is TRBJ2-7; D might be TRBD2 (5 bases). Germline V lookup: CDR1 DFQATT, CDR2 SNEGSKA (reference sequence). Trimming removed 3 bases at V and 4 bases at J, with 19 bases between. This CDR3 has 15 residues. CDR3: CSASPGGQSRYEQYF. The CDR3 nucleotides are TGCAGTGCTAGTCCCGGAGGTCAAAGTCGGTACGAGCAGTACTTC.

The DNA for the CDR3 is TGTGCCAGCAGCTTAGAATGGGGCGCGACAGGGAGGCAATCCTATGATCCACCCCTCCACTTT. It codes for CASSLEWGATGRQSYDPPLHF. The chain joins TRBV11-2 to TRBJ1-6, with 7 bases that match TRBD1. The CDR3 has 21 amino acids. The V segment lost 0 bases and the J segment 11 bases; nucleotides outside the gene matches: 25. The V gene's germline CDR1 is SGHAT and CDR2 FQNNGV.

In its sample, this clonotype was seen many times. The CDR3 sequence: CSLRGGDEQFF. CDR3 nucleotides: TGCAGCCTTCGCGGGGGTGATGAGCAGTTCTTC. This chain uses TRBV29-1 with TRBJ2-1; TRBD2 aligns across 7 bases. V shed 8 bases and J 8 bases; nucleotides not matched to a gene: 6. Per the germline V gene, CDR1 is SQVTM and CDR2 is ANQGSEA. The CDR3 sequence is 11 residues long.

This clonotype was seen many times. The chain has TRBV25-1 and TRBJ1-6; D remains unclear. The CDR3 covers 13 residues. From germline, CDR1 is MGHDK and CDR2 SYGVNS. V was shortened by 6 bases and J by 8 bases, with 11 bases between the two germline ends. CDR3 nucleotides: TGTGCCAGCAGGGGGTCCGGATATTCACCCCTCCACTTT. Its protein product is CASRGSGYSPLHF.

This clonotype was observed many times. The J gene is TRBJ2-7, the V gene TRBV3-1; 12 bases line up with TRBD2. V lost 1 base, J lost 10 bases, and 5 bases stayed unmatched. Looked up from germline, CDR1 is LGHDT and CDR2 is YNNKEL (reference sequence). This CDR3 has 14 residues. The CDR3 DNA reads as TGTGCCAGCAGCCAAGGCCTAGCGGGGGGGAGCCAGTACTTC. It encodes CASSQGLAGGSQYF.

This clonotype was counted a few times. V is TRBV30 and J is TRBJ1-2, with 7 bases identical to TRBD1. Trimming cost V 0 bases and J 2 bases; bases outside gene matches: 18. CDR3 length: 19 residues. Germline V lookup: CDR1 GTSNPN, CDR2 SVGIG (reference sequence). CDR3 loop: CAWSVSWRGRETWNYGYTF. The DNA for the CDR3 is TGTGCCTGGAGTGTCTCTTGGAGGGGGCGCGAAACGTGGAACTATGGCTACACCTTC.

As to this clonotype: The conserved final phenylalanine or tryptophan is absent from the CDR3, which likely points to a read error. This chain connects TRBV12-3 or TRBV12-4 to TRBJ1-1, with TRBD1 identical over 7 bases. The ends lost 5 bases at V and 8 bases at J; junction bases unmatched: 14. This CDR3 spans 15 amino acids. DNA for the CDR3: TGTGCCAGCAGTCAATCACAGGGGCGGTGGAACGAAGCTTTCCTT. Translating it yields CASSQSQGRWNEAFL.

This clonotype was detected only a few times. In nucleotides, the CDR3 is TGTGCCAGCAGCCAAGAGTGGAACACTGAAGCTTTCTTT. This codes for CASSQEWNTEAFF. The rearrangement joins TRBV3-1 to TRBJ1-1; D is uncertain. The ends were cut back, 0 bases at V and 1 base at J, with 3 bases in the middle. The germline V gene has CDR1 LGHDT and CDR2 YNNKEL (reference sequence). The CDR3 is 13 amino acids.

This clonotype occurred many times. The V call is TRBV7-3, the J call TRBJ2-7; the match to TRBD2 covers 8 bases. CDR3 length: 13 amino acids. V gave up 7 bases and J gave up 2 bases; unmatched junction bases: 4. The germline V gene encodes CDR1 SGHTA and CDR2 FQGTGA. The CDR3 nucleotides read TGTGCCAGCATACTAGCGGAGACCTACGAGCAGTACTTC. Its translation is CASILAETYEQYF. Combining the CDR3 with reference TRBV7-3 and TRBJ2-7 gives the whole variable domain GAGVSQTPSNKVTEKGKYVELRCDPISGHTALYWYRQSLGQGPEFLIYFQGTGAADDSGLPNDRFFAVRPEGSVSTLKIQRTERGDSAVYLCASILAETYEQYFGPGTRLTVT.

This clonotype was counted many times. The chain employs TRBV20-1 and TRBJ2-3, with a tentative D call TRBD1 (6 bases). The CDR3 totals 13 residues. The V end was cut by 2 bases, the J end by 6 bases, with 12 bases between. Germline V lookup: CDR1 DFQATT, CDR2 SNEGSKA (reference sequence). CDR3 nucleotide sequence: TGCAGTGCTAGAAAAACAGGGTTGGATACGCAGTATTTT. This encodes CSARKTGLDTQYF.

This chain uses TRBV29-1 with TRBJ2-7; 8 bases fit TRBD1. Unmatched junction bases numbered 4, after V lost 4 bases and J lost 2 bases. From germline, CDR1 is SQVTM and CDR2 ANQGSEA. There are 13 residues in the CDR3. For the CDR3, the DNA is TGCAGCGTTGTTTCACAGGGGGCCTACGAGCAGTACTTC. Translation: CSVVSQGAYEQYF.

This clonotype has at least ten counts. The CDR3 protein is CASSLDTRTYEQYF. The CDR3 bases are TGTGCCAGCAGCTTGGATACCAGGACATACGAGCAGTACTTC. V gene TRBV5-5 combines with J gene TRBJ2-7, with D possibly matching TRBD1 (5 bases). The CDR3 totals 14 residues. Looked up from germline, CDR1 is SGHKS and CDR2 is YYEKEE (reference sequence). The ends were cut back, 0 bases at V and 4 bases at J, with 11 bases in the middle.

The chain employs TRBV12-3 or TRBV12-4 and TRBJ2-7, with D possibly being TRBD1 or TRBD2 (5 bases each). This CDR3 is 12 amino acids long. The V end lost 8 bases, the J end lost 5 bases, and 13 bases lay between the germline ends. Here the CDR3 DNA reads TGTGCCAGCTCCGGGACCTCTGACGAGCAGTACTTC. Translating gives CASSGTSDEQYF.

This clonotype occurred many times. The CDR3 DNA follows: TGTGCCAGCAGGCCAGGACAGGGTAATGTTGAAGCTTTCTTT. This gives the protein CASRPGQGNVEAFF. The V call is TRBV12-3 or TRBV12-4, the J call TRBJ1-1; 8 bases map to TRBD1. V lost 6 bases, J lost 7 bases, and 10 bases stayed unmatched. This CDR3 spans 14 amino acids.

CDR3 residues: CASSLMGLADYEQYF. The CDR3 DNA sequence: TGTGCCAGCAGCTTAATGGGTCTAGCGGACTACGAGCAGTACTTC. The chain links TRBV7-2 to TRBJ2-7; 7 bases match TRBD2. V shed 2 bases, J shed 3 bases, and the junction held 7 bases outside the gene matches. Germline V CDR1 and CDR2: SGHTA, FQGNSA. CDR3 length: 15 residues.

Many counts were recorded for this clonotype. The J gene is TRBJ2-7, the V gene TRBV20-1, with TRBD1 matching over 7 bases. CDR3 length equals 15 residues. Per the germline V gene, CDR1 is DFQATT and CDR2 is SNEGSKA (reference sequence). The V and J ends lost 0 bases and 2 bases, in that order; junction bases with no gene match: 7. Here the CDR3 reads CSARDPTGETYEQYF. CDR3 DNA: TGCAGTGCTAGAGATCCCACAGGGGAGACCTACGAGCAGTACTTC.

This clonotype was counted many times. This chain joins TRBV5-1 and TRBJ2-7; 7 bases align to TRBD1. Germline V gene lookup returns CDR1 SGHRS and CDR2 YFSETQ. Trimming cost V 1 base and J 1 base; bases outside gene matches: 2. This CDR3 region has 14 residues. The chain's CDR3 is CASSLNRGSYEQYF. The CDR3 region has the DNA TGCGCCAGCAGCTTGAACAGGGGATCCTACGAGCAGTACTTC.

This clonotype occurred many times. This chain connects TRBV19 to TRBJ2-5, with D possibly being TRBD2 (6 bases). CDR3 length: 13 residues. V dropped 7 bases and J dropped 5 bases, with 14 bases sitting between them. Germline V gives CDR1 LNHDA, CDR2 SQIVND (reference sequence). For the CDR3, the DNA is TGTGCCAGTACCCGGGACTCTTCGGAGACCCAGTACTTC. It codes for CASTRDSSETQYF.

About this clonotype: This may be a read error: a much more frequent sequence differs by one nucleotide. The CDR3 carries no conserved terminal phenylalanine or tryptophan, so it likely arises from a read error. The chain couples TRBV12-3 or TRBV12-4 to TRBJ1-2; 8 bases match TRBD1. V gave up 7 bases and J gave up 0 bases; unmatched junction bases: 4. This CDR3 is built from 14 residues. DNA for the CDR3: TGTGCCAGCACCCTGACAGGGGCTAACTATGGCTACACCTCC. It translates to CASTLTGANYGYTS.

CDR3 sequence reads: CASREGARGYTF. CDR3 nucleotides: TGTGCCAGCAGGGAGGGGGCGCGGGGCTACACCTTC. The V gene is TRBV6-2 or TRBV6-3, the J gene TRBJ1-2, with 7 bases aligning to TRBD1. The CDR3 totals 12 residues. Looked up from germline, CDR1 is MNHEY and CDR2 is SVGEGT. V lost 6 bases and J lost 8; bases outside the gene matches: 6.

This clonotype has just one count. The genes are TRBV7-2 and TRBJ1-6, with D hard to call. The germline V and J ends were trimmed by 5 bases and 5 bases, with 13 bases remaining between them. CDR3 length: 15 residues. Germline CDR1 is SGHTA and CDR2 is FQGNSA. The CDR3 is CASSPGSVNNSPLHF. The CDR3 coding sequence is TGTGCCAGCAGCCCTGGCAGCGTCAATAATTCACCCCTCCACTTT.

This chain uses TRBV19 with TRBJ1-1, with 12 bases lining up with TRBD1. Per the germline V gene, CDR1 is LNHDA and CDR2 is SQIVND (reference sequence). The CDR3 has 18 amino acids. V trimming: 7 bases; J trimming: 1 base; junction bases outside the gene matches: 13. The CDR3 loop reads CASMRTGTGGAGNTEAFF. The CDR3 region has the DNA TGTGCCAGTATGAGAACCGGGACAGGGGGCGCCGGGAACACTGAAGCTTTCTTT.